This entry lists 3 T cell receptor beta chains sequenced from one sample in a study of CD8 T cells in Susac syndrome. Random hexamers served to reverse transcribe roughly 0.45 to 1 ug RNA. TCRdb recomputed calls from the immunoSEQ multiplex PCR reads with MiXCR, one row per CDR3 protein. This table holds 200,000 to 300,000 distinct CDR3 sequences, 90% to 97% found once. The specimen sequenced was CD4+ T cells from PBMCs. The receptors here all came from a human donor with Susac syndrome.

This clonotype was detected only a few times. The V call is TRBV29-1, the J call TRBJ2-1, with 10 bases that match TRBD1. The CDR3 runs 15 residues. Germline-derived CDR1 and CDR2 are SQVTM and ANQGSEA. The V segment lost 3 bases and the J segment 7 bases; nucleotides outside the gene matches: 9. The CDR3 DNA reads as TGCAGCGTTGACCGCTGGACAGGGGGGAAGAATGAGCAGTTCTTC. Amino acid sequence: CSVDRWTGGKNEQFF.

The chain has TRBV30 and TRBJ2-3; D is perhaps TRBD2 (7 bases). The length of the CDR3 is 13 residues. CDR1 GTSNPN and CDR2 SVGIG come from the germline V gene (reference sequence). Trimming removed 0 bases at V and 6 bases at J, with 10 bases between. CDR3 coding DNA: TGTGCCTGGAGTGTTGGGGGGGCGGATACGCAGTATTTT. Amino acids: CAWSVGGADTQYF.

A remark on this clonotype: Because the CDR3 is missing its conserved closing phenylalanine or tryptophan, this is likely a read error. The chain joins TRBV3-1 to TRBJ1-2, with D maybe TRBD1 (5 bases). Germline loops: CDR1 LGHDT, CDR2 YNNKEL (reference sequence). The CDR3 extends over 13 amino acids. Trimming left V 1 base short and J 5 bases short, with 8 bases between. Written as DNA, the CDR3 is TGTGCCAGCAGCCAAGGGACATCATATGGCTACACCCTC. As protein: CASSQGTSYGYTL.